This T cell receptor beta chain emerged from a study of blood T cell repertoires in COVID-19. V was pared by 4 bases and J by 5 bases, with 11 bases between. Germline CDR1 reads SNHLY; CDR2 reads FYNNEI. The CDR3 runs to 14 residues. The method was immunoSEQ multiplex PCR; TCRdb's version includes in-frame clones alone and lacks a portion of them. The sample holds nearly 80,000 clones, around 83% seen once. This TCR was recovered from a woman between 65 and 79 years old with acute or convalescent COVID-19. The J gene is TRBJ1-4, the V gene TRBV2, with D tentatively TRBD1 (6 bases). Sequenced material: peripheral blood. This CDR3 reads CASSAGEVNEKLFF. CDR3 coding DNA: TGTGCCAGCAGTGCAGGGGAAGTCAATGAAAAACTGTTTTTT.